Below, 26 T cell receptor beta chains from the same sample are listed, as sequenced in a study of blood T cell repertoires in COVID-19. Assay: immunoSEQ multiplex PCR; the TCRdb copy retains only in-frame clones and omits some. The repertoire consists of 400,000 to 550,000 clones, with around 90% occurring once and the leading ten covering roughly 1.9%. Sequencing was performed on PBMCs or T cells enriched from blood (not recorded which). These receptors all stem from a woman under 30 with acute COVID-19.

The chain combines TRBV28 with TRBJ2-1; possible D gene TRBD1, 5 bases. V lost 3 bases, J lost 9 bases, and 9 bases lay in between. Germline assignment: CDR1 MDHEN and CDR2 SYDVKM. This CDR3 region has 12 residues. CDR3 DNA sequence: TGTGCCAGCAGTTTCGCAGGGATTGAGCAGTTCTTC. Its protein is CASSFAGIEQFF.

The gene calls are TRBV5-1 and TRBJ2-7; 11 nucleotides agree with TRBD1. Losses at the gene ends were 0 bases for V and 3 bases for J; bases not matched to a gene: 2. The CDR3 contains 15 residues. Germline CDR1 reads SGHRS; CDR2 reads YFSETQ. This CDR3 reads CASSLGGTGGYEQYF. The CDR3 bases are TGCGCCAGCAGCTTGGGCGGGACAGGGGGCTACGAGCAGTACTTC.

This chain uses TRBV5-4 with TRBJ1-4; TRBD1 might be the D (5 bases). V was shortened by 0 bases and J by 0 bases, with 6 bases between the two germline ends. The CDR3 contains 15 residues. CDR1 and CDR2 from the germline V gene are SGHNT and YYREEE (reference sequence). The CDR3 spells CASSLEGATNEKLFF. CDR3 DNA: TGTGCCAGCAGCTTGGAAGGGGCAACTAATGAAAAACTGTTTTTT.

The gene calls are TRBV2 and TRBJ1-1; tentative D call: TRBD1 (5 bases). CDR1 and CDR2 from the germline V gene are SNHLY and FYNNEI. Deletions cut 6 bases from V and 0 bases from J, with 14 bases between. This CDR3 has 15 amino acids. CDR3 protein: CASREGRLMNTEAFF. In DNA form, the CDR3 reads TGTGCCAGCAGGGAGGGACGGCTCATGAACACTGAAGCTTTCTTT.

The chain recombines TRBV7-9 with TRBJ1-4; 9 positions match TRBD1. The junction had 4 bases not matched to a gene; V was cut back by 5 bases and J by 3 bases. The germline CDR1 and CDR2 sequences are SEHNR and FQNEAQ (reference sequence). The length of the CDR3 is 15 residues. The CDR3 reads CASSTRTGANEKLFF. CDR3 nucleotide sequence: TGTGCCAGCAGCACCCGGACAGGGGCTAATGAAAAACTGTTTTTT. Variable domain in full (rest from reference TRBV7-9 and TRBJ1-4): DTGVSQNPRHKITKRGQNVTFRCDPISEHNRLYWYRQTLGQGPEFLTYFQNEAQLEKSRLLSDRFSAERPKGSFSTLEIQRTEQGDSAMYLCASSTRTGANEKLFFGSGTQLSVL.

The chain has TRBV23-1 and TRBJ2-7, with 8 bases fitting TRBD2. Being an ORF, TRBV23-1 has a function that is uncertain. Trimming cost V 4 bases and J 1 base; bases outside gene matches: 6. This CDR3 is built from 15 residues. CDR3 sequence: CASSPEERESYEQYF. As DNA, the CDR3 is TGCGCCAGCAGTCCCGAGGAGCGGGAGTCCTACGAGCAGTACTTC.

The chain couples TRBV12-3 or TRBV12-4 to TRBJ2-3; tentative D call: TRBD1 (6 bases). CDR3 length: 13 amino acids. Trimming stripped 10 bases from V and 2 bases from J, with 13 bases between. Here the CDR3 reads CATTTGLTDTQYF. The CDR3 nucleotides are TGTGCCACCACGACAGGACTCACAGATACGCAGTATTTT.

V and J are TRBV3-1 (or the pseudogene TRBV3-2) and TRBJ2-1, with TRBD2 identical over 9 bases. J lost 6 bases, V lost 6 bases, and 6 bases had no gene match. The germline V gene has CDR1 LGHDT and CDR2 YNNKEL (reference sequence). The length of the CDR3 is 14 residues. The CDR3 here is CASRSSGRSNEQFF. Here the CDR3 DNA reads TGTGCCAGCAGGAGTAGCGGGAGAAGCAATGAGCAGTTCTTC.

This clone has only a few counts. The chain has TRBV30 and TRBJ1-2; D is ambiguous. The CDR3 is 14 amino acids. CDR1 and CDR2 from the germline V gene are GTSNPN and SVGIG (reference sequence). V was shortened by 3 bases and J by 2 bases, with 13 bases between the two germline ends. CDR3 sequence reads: CAWRRQYPNYGYTF. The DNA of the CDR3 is TGTGCCTGGAGGCGGCAATATCCAAACTATGGCTACACCTTC. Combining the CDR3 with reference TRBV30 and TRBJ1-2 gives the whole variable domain SQTIHQWPATLVQPVGSPLSLECTVEGTSNPNLYWYRQAAGRGLQLLFYSVGIGQISSEVPQNLSASRPQDRQFILSSKKLLLSDSGFYLCAWRRQYPNYGYTFGSGTRLTVV.

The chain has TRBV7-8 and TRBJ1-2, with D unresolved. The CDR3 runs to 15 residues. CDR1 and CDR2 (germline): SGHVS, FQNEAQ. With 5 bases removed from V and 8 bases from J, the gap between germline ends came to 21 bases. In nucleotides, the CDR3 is TGTGCCAGCAGCGTAGACCTGCACACCGCCTGGGGCTACACCTTC. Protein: CASSVDLHTAWGYTF. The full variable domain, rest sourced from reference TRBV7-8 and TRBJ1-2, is GAGVSQSPRYKVAKRGQDVALRCDPISGHVSLFWYQQALGQGPEFLTYFQNEAQLDKSGLPSDRFFAERPEGSVSTLKIQRTQQEDSAVYLCASSVDLHTAWGYTFGSGTRLTVV.

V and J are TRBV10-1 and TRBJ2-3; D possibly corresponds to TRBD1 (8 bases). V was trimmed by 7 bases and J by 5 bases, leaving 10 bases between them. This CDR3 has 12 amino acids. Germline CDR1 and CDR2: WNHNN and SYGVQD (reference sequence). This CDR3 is CASNRGGDTQYF. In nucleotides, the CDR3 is TGCGCCAGCAACAGGGGGGGAGATACGCAGTATTTT.

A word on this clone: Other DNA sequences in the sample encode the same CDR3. Here the CDR3 reads CASSQTVNTEAFF. CDR3 coding DNA: TGTGCCAGCAGCCAGACAGTGAACACTGAAGCTTTCTTT. The chain employs TRBV7-9 and TRBJ1-1; perhaps TRBD1 as D (5 bases). V shed 5 bases and J shed 0 bases, with 7 bases lying between them. Germline V gene sequence: CDR1 SEHNR, CDR2 FQNEAQ (reference sequence). The CDR3 covers 13 residues.

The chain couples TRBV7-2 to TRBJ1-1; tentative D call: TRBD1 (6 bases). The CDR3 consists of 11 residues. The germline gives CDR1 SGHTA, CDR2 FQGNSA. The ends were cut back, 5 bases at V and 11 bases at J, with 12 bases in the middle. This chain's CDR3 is CASSEQGDAFF. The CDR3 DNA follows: TGTGCCAGCAGCGAACAGGGAGACGCTTTCTTT.

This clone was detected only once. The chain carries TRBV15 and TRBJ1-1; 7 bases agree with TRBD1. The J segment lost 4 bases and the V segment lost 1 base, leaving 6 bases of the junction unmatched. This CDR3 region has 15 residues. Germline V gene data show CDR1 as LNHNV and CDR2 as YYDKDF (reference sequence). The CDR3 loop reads CATSRADRVGTEAFF. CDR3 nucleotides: TGTGCCACCAGCAGAGCAGACAGGGTCGGCACTGAAGCTTTCTTT.

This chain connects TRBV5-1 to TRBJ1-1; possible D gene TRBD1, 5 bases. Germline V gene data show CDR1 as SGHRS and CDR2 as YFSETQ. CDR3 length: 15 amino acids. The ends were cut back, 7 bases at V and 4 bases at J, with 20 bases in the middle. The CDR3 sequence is CASRGNTIDGTEAFF. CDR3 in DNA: TGCGCCAGCCGGGGGAACACGATCGATGGCACTGAAGCTTTCTTT.

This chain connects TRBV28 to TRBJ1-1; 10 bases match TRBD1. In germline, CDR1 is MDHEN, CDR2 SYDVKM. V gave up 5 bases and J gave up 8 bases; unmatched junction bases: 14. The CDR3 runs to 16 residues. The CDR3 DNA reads TGTGCCAGCAGTCTTATTTCCGGGACAGGGGAGGGGGAAGCTTTCTTT. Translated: CASSLISGTGEGEAFF.

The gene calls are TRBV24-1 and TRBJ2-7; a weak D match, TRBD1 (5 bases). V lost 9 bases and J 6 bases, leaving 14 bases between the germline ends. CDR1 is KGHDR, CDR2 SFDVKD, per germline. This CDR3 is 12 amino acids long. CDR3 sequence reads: CATEGEGTEQYF. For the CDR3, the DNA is TGTGCCACCGAAGGGGAAGGAACCGAGCAGTACTTC.

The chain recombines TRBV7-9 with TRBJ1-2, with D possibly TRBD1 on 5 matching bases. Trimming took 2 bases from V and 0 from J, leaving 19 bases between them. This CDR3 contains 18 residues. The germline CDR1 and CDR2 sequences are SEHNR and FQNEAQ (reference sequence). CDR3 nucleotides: TGTGCCAGCAGCTTAAAAGCCAGGGTTCAGAAACCTAACTATGGCTACACCTTC. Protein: CASSLKARVQKPNYGYTF.

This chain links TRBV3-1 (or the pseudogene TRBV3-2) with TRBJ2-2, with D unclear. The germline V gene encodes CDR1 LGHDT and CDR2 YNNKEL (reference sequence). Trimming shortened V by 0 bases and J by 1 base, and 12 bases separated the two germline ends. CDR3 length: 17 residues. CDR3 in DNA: TGTGCCAGCAGCCAAGATTTACTCTCCCAGAACACCGGGGAGCTGTTTTTT. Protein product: CASSQDLLSQNTGELFF.

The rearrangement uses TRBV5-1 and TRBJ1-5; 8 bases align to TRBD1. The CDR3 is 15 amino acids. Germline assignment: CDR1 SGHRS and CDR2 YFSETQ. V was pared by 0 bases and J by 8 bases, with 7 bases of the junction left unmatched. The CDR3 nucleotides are TGCGCCAGCAGCTTGGTACCCCTGACAGGGGAGCCCCAGCATTTT. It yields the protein CASSLVPLTGEPQHF.

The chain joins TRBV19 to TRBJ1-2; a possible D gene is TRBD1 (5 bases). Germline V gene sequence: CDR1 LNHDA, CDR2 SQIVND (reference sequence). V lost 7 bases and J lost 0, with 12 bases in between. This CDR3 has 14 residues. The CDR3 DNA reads TGTGCCAGTACTTACGGGGGGACTAACTATGGCTACACCTTC. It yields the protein CASTYGGTNYGYTF.

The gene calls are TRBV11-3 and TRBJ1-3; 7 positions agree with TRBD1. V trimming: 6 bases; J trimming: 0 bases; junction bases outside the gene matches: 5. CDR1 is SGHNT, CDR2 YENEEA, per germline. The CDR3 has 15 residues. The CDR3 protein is CASSTGQHSGNTIYF. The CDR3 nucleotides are TGTGCCAGCAGTACGGGACAGCACTCTGGAAACACCATATATTTT.

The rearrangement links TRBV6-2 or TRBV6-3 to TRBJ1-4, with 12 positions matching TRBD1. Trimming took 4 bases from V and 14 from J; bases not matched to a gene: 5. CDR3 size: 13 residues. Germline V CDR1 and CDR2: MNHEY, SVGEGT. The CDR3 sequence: CASSWGQGARLFF. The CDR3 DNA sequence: TGTGCCAGCAGTTGGGGACAGGGGGCTCGGCTGTTTTTT.

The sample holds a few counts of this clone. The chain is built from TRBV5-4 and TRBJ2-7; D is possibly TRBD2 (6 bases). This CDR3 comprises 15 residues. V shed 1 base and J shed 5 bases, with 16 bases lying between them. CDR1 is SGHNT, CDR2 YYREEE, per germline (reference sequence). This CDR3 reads CASSLRRGTVDEQYF. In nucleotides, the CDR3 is TGTGCCAGCAGCTTGCGCCGCGGGACCGTAGACGAGCAGTACTTC.

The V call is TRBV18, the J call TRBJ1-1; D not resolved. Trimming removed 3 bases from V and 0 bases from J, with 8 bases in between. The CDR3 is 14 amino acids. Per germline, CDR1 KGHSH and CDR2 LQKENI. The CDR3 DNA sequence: TGTGCCAGCTCACCTCTCGGTGTGAACACTGAAGCTTTCTTT. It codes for CASSPLGVNTEAFF.

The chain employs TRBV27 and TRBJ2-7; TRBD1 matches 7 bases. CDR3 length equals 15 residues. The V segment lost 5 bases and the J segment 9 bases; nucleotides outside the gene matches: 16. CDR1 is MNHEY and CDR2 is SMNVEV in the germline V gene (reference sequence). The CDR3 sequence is CASSQTGQTILGQYF. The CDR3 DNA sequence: TGTGCCAGCAGTCAGACGGGACAGACGATCCTAGGGCAGTACTTC.